This TCR beta chain was sequenced in a study of cytomegalovirus exposure and HLA in healthy donors. Study-level findings and limits: The study labeled fewer than 200 TCR beta chains cytomegalovirus-associated. Within the 130 or so validation repertoires, first-cohort TCR clusters tended to co-occur, according to a later analysis.

Method: immunoSEQ multiplex PCR; TCRdb's copy keeps in-frame clones and lacks some. The table lists 300,000 to 450,000 clones, approximately 90% of them singletons. CDR1 SGHVS and CDR2 FQNEAQ come from the germline V gene. The length of the CDR3 is 17 residues. J lost 4 bases, V lost 6 bases, and 15 bases had no gene match. For this clone: Its antigen is still unknown.

Source material: PBMCs. This TCR was recovered from a woman in her late teens or twenties in good health and CMV-seronegative. The chain carries TRBV7-8 and TRBJ1-2; 9 nucleotides align to TRBD1. The chain's CDR3 is CASRRQRTGGRVYGYTF. The CDR3 DNA sequence: TGTGCCAGCAGGAGGCAGAGAACAGGGGGCAGAGTCTATGGCTACACCTTC.